The T cell receptor (beta chain) described here comes from a study of T cell responses to AZD1222 COVID-19 vaccine. General observations from the study: Scientists sampled the repertoires only once the peak T cell response had passed. Vaccination with two AZD1222 doses was followed by a rise in Spike-specific TCR breadth and depth. Seropositivity was recorded at baseline in only a handful of AZD1222 recipients. Spike was spanned by vaccine-associated CD4 TCRs, with dominance at 160-218 and 743-854.

Losses at the gene ends were 7 bases for V and 4 bases for J; bases not matched to a gene: 9. This CDR3 comprises 14 residues. Germline CDR1 MDHEN, CDR2 SYDVKM. TCRdb keeps only in-frame clones here, not all; method: immunoSEQ multiplex PCR. This table has more than 85,000 clones, about 88% appearing once. This clone was picked up a small number of times. Its antigen is as yet unknown. V and J are TRBV28 and TRBJ1-2, with 7 positions matching TRBD1. The clonotype was recovered from an adult in good health. Material: peripheral blood, obtained on day 0 of AZD1222 vaccination. The CDR3 nucleotides are TGTGCCAGCAACCCAGGGGGTTCTGGCTATGGCTACACCTTC. Its translation is CASNPGGSGYGYTF.